The TCR beta chain described here comes from a study of blood T cells in healthy people across ages. For the second PCR, which ran for about 6 to 11 cycles, a sample-barcoded 5' primer and a J-beta primer mix were used. TCRdb re-called the 5' RACE reads through MiXCR, storing one row per CDR3 protein. The table has approximately 780,000 distinct CDR3 sequences, 25% to 30% seen once; the top ten hold around 3%. The CDR3 is made up of 15 amino acids. The V end was cut by 2 bases, the J end by 3 bases, with 13 bases between. Healthy Caucasian individuals from Russia aged about 6 to 100 were enrolled as donors. The same sample was also studied in work on T cells of mothers and their children. That report adds: Whatever RNA was extracted went entirely into cDNA synthesis, at about 1.5 ug per 15 ul. The TCR beta CDR3 read count exceeded 9.5 million for each mother and was about 2.7 million for each child. Mothers and children who were related shared slightly more overlap than unrelated pairs, but not significantly more.

The J gene is TRBJ1-2, the V gene TRBV6-7; TRBD1 is a possible D gene (5 bases). TRBV6-7 is recorded as an ORF, its role being uncertain. The sequence was obtained from a boy younger than 18 in good health. The specimen sequenced was blood. CDR3 DNA: TGTGCCAGCAGTTACGTAGGCGGGGGGTACTATGGCTACACCTTC. Its translation is CASSYVGGGYYGYTF.